This T cell receptor (beta chain) was sequenced during a study of siplizumab effects on memory and regulatory T cells. Whole-study results and caveats: Siplizumab produced a significant reduction in alloreactive sequences that were traceable to unstimulated CD4+ memory cells. Among alloreactive clones, only a minor fraction mapped to unstimulated subsets.

Generated by immunoSEQ multiplex PCR, the TCRdb table keeps only in-frame clones and is missing some. Here the sample spans some 110,000 clones, about 92% being singletons. Concerning this clone itself: Its antigen is not known.

V lost 4 bases and J lost 1; bases outside the gene matches: 11. CDR3 size: 17 residues. From germline, CDR1 is SEHNR and CDR2 FQNEAQ (reference sequence). The TCR comes from a human donor in good health. Sequencing was performed on CD4+ T cells sorted from blood. The rearrangement joins TRBV7-9 to TRBJ2-7, with 9 bases identical to TRBD1. The CDR3 region is CASSSSQGARRSYEQYF. The CDR3 DNA reads TGTGCCAGCAGCTCCTCACAGGGGGCACGGCGTTCCTACGAGCAGTACTTC. The whole variable domain, filled in from reference TRBV7-9 and TRBJ2-7, reads DTGVSQNPRHKITKRGQNVTFRCDPISEHNRLYWYRQTLGQGPEFLTYFQNEAQLEKSRLLSDRFSAERPKGSFSTLEIQRTEQGDSAMYLCASSSSQGARRSYEQYFGPGTRLTVT.